Following are 24 T cell receptor beta chains from one sample sequenced in a study of cytomegalovirus exposure and HLA in healthy donors. The PCR used 60 Vbeta and 13 Jbeta primers. Method: immunoSEQ multiplex PCR; TCRdb's copy keeps in-frame clones and lacks some. This table holds 85,000 to 100,000 clones, around 64% found once. Sequenced input: PBMCs. These receptor sequences come from a human donor in good health.

In DNA, the CDR3 is TGTGCCAGCAGCCTGGGACTAGCGGGGAAAGGGGAGACCCAGTACTTC. It is translated as CASSLGLAGKGETQYF. The chain has TRBV5-6 and TRBJ2-5, with TRBD2 matching 13 bases. This CDR3 has 16 amino acids. Germline loops: CDR1 SGHDT, CDR2 YYEEEE. V lost 4 bases, J lost 5 bases, and 8 bases stayed unmatched.

The V and J genes are TRBV7-9 and TRBJ2-2, with a possible D match to TRBD2 (6 bases). The CDR3 is 15 residues long. CDR1 is SEHNR, CDR2 FQNEAQ, per germline (reference sequence). The V end lost 5 bases, the J end lost 4 bases, and 14 bases lay between the germline ends. Here the CDR3 reads CASSPLGLLTGELFF. The DNA of the CDR3 is TGTGCCAGCAGCCCCCTGGGACTGCTCACCGGGGAGCTGTTTTTT.

This chain uses TRBV7-9 with TRBJ1-2, with a possible D match to TRBD1 (6 bases). The ends were cut back, 4 bases at V and 4 bases at J, with 13 bases in the middle. The germline CDR1 and CDR2 sequences are SEHNR and FQNEAQ (reference sequence). This CDR3 is built from 14 residues. The CDR3 DNA reads TGTGCCAGCAGCTCGGACAGTCCTACCTATGGCTACACCTTC. Translated: CASSSDSPTYGYTF.

The V and J genes are TRBV5-1 and TRBJ2-2, with TRBD2 matching over 13 bases. The junction had 4 bases not matched to a gene; V was cut back by 4 bases and J by 4 bases. The CDR3 length is 16 residues. Germline V CDR1 and CDR2: SGHRS, YFSETQ. The CDR3 region is CASSTSGGASTGELFF. CDR3 coding DNA: TGCGCCAGCAGCACTAGCGGGGGGGCGTCCACCGGGGAGCTGTTTTTT.

The V gene is TRBV7-2, the J gene TRBJ2-5; tentatively, D is TRBD2 (6 bases). Trimming took 4 bases from V and 2 from J, leaving 8 bases between them. Per germline, CDR1 SGHTA and CDR2 FQGNSA. The CDR3 has 13 residues. The CDR3 region has the DNA TGTGCCAGCAGCTGGGACTTTCAAGAGACCCAGTACTTC. It translates to CASSWDFQETQYF.

V usage is TRBV15 and J usage is TRBJ2-5, with 11 bases that match TRBD1. The CDR3 has 15 amino acids. The V and J ends lost 1 base and 5 bases, in that order; junction bases with no gene match: 3. Germline CDR1 reads LNHNV; CDR2 reads YYDKDF (reference sequence). The CDR3 coding sequence is TGTGCCACCAGCAGAGCGGACAGGGGGCTGGAGACCCAGTACTTC. Translation gives CATSRADRGLETQYF.

J is TRBJ2-7 and V is TRBV5-1; D might be TRBD2 (6 bases). V was pared by 4 bases and J by 6 bases, with 14 bases between. Germline CDR1 reads SGHRS; CDR2 reads YFSETQ. CDR3 size: 13 residues. This chain's CDR3 is CASSPLRTTEQYF. The CDR3 DNA sequence: TGCGCCAGCAGCCCCCTAAGGACTACCGAGCAGTACTTC.

This clone was observed a handful of times. Here the CDR3 reads CASSLVVRGAPGYEKLFF. In DNA, the CDR3 is TGTGCCAGCAGCTTAGTCGTCAGGGGGGCGCCCGGCTATGAAAAACTGTTTTTT. This rearrangement joins TRBV7-2 to TRBJ1-4; 7 positions agree with TRBD1. After removal of 1 base from V and 6 bases from J, the junction contained 14 bases not matched to a gene. CDR3 length: 18 amino acids. CDR1 is SGHTA, CDR2 FQGNSA, per germline.

This clone was observed a handful of times. The chain links TRBV2 to TRBJ1-2, with 7 bases aligning to TRBD1. V lost 5 bases, J lost 4 bases, and 7 bases stayed unmatched. Germline-derived CDR1 and CDR2 are SNHLY and FYNNEI. This CDR3 has 14 amino acids. CDR3 DNA: TGTGCCAGCAGTCAGGGGGGCCATCCCTATGGCTACACCTTC. Protein product: CASSQGGHPYGYTF.

The J gene is TRBJ2-1, the V gene TRBV18, with 9 bases aligning to TRBD1. The CDR3 has 15 residues. The J segment lost 9 bases and the V segment lost 2 bases, leaving 8 bases of the junction unmatched. CDR1 KGHSH and CDR2 LQKENI come from the germline V gene. The CDR3 loop is CASSPTQGAYTEQFF. The CDR3 region has the DNA TGTGCCAGCTCACCAACACAGGGGGCGTATACTGAGCAGTTCTTC.

The chain uses TRBV27 and TRBJ1-6, with 7 bases identical to TRBD1. Germline assignment: CDR1 MNHEY and CDR2 SMNVEV (reference sequence). V lost 6 bases and J lost 6; bases outside the gene matches: 14. The CDR3 spans 17 residues. CDR3 DNA: TGTGCCAGCAGCTATCTGACAGGGTTGCGGGGTAATTCACCCCTCCACTTT. Its protein product is CASSYLTGLRGNSPLHF.

The rearrangement links TRBV10-3 to TRBJ2-5; 7 bases match TRBD2. The CDR3 extends over 13 amino acids. V lost 4 bases to trimming and J lost 4 bases; unmatched junction nucleotides: 3. Germline-derived CDR1 and CDR2 are ENHRY and SYGVKD. CDR3 in amino acids: CAISGTRGETQYF. Written as DNA, the CDR3 is TGTGCCATCAGTGGGACTAGAGGAGAGACCCAGTACTTC.

The V gene is TRBV5-1, the J gene TRBJ2-7, with 9 bases lining up with TRBD1. The junction had 11 bases not matched to a gene; V was cut back by 4 bases and J by 9 bases. Germline V gene sequence: CDR1 SGHRS, CDR2 YFSETQ. This CDR3 region has 14 residues. The CDR3 DNA sequence: TGCGCCAGCAGCCTACGGACAGGGGACCCCGCGCAGTACTTC. Translated, it gives CASSLRTGDPAQYF.

The genes are TRBV7-2 and TRBJ2-1, with TRBD1 matching 8 bases. CDR1 is SGHTA, CDR2 FQGNSA, per germline. V shed 5 bases and J 5 bases; nucleotides not matched to a gene: 8. This CDR3 region has 15 residues. Here the CDR3 reads CASSPRTGMHNEQFF. As DNA, the CDR3 is TGTGCCAGCAGCCCTCGGACAGGGATGCACAATGAGCAGTTCTTC.

The rearrangement uses TRBV5-1 and TRBJ2-2, with a weak D call TRBD2 (5 bases). V lost 3 bases to trimming and J lost 6 bases, with 12 bases between them. Germline values: CDR1 SGHRS, CDR2 YFSETQ. The CDR3 spans 14 residues. The CDR3 sequence is CASSWTSGPGELFF. The CDR3 nucleotides are TGCGCCAGCAGCTGGACTTCTGGCCCCGGGGAGCTGTTTTTT.

This clone has only a few counts. This chain links TRBV7-3 with TRBJ2-1, with 7 bases lining up with TRBD2. The germline gives CDR1 SGHTA, CDR2 FQGTGA. With V trimmed by 6 bases and J by 4 bases, 12 bases remained unmatched. The CDR3 runs to 16 residues. CDR3 sequence (DNA): TGTGCCAGCAGTTCCCAGGGTGGCGGGGGATACAATGAGCAGTTCTTC. Translated, it gives CASSSQGGGGYNEQFF.

The chain recombines TRBV6-5 with TRBJ1-5; no clear D. Germline assignment: CDR1 MNHEY and CDR2 SVGAGI. The CDR3 consists of 12 residues. Trimming took off 6 bases at V and 3 bases at J, with 6 bases between the two ends. The CDR3 DNA is TGTGCCAGCAGGAACTTCAATCAGCCCCAGCATTTT. Its translation is CASRNFNQPQHF.

The rearrangement uses TRBV19 and TRBJ1-1, with 10 positions matching TRBD1. The germline V gene encodes CDR1 LNHDA and CDR2 SQIVND (reference sequence). The CDR3 totals 16 residues. The J segment lost 1 base and the V segment lost 8 bases, leaving 10 bases of the junction unmatched. As DNA, the CDR3 is TGTGCCAGTGTTGGGACAGGGGAGGTAAGGAACACTGAAGCTTTCTTT. Translation gives CASVGTGEVRNTEAFF.

The chain is built from TRBV5-1 and TRBJ1-5, with 7 bases fitting TRBD1. CDR3 length: 14 amino acids. Germline trimming cut 2 bases from V and 6 bases from J; bases unmatched to any gene: 5. The germline V gene has CDR1 SGHRS and CDR2 YFSETQ. CDR3 residues: CASSFGQAGQPQHF. CDR3 coding DNA: TGCGCCAGCAGCTTCGGACAGGCGGGTCAGCCCCAGCATTTT.

In its sample, this clone was seen a few times. The genes are TRBV10-3 and TRBJ1-4, with TRBD1 matching 7 bases. The trim removed 0 bases at V and 2 bases at J, leaving 6 bases unmatched. CDR1 ENHRY and CDR2 SYGVKD come from the germline V gene. There are 17 residues in the CDR3. The CDR3 protein is CAISESLPGGTNEKLFF. For the CDR3, the DNA is TGTGCCATCAGTGAGTCTCTCCCAGGGGGGACTAATGAAAAACTGTTTTTT.

V is TRBV6-5 and J is TRBJ1-1; 9 bases fit TRBD1. Germline CDR1 is MNHEY and CDR2 is SVGAGI. The CDR3 sequence is 14 residues long. Germline trimming cut 2 bases from V and 3 bases from J; bases unmatched to any gene: 1. DNA for the CDR3: TGTGCCAGCAGTTACCGGGACAGGGACACTGAAGCTTTCTTT. This sequence encodes CASSYRDRDTEAFF.

There are a few counts of this clone. V is TRBV4-2 and J is TRBJ2-7; the match to TRBD1 covers 7 bases. The CDR3 runs to 15 residues. Germline CDR1 and CDR2: LGHNA and YNFKEQ. V shed 6 bases, J shed 6 bases, and the junction held 14 bases outside the gene matches. The CDR3 here is CASSLRQGVLLEQYF. DNA of the CDR3: TGTGCCAGCAGTCTCAGGCAGGGGGTCCTGCTCGAGCAGTACTTC.

The chain has TRBV19 and TRBJ2-6; 12 bases are a match to TRBD2. The CDR3 contains 17 residues. Trimming removed 2 bases from V and 2 bases from J; junction bases left unmatched: 1. The germline V gene has CDR1 LNHDA and CDR2 SQIVND (reference sequence). The CDR3 spells CASSILAGGPGANVLTF. The CDR3 region has the DNA TGTGCCAGTAGTATACTAGCGGGGGGGCCTGGGGCCAACGTCCTGACTTTC. Based on the CDR3 plus reference TRBV19 and TRBJ2-6, the full variable domain is DGGITQSPKYLFRKEGQNVTLSCEQNLNHDAMYWYRQDPGQGLRLIYYSQIVNDFQKGDIAEGYSVSREKKESFPLTVTSAQKNPTAFYLCASSILAGGPGANVLTFGAGSRLTVL.

The CDR3 loop is CASSFDRRLSPLHF. As DNA, the CDR3 is TGTGCCAGCAGCTTTGACAGGAGGTTATCACCCCTCCACTTT. J is TRBJ1-6 and V is TRBV5-4, with a tentative D call TRBD1 (6 bases). V was cut by 2 bases and J by 10 bases, with 13 bases left in between. This CDR3 contains 14 residues. Per the germline V gene, CDR1 is SGHNT and CDR2 is YYREEE (reference sequence).